These 21 T cell receptor beta chains originate from one sample sequenced in a study of T cell repertoires in cytomegalovirus infection. Their cognate antigens are unknown. TCRdb redid the calling of the reads with MiXCR, one entry per CDR3 protein. The sample lists 110,000 or so distinct CDR3 sequences, 30% seen once, with around two fifths in the top ten. The starting material was CD8+ T cells from cultured PBMCs, obtained from culture after CMV antigen stimulation. The receptors were gathered from a human donor in good health (CMV status not recorded). Some clones in this sample may be carry-over from other donors' samples.

The chain combines TRBV4-3 with TRBJ2-2; 8 bases align to TRBD2. The CDR3 length is 17 residues. The germline V gene has CDR1 LGHNA and CDR2 YSLEER. V dropped 0 bases and J dropped 2; count of bases not matched to a gene: 5. The CDR3 here is CASSQEPGGGNTGELFF. DNA for the CDR3: TGCGCCAGCAGCCAAGAGCCGGGGGGGGGAAACACCGGGGAGCTGTTTTTT.

The J gene is TRBJ2-1, the V gene TRBV7-8; 12 nucleotides agree with TRBD2. Germline lookup yields CDR1 SGHVS and CDR2 FQNEAQ. Losses at the gene ends were 0 bases for V and 2 bases for J; bases not matched to a gene: 5. This CDR3 contains 18 residues. The CDR3 DNA reads as TGTGCCAGCAGCTTAGCTTTCGCTAGCGGGGGGGCCTACAATGAGCAGTTCTTC. Translated, it gives CASSLAFASGGAYNEQFF. Supplemented by reference TRBV7-8 and TRBJ2-1, the full variable domain reads GAGVSQSPRYKVAKRGQDVALRCDPISGHVSLFWYQQALGQGPEFLTYFQNEAQLDKSGLPSDRFFAERPEGSVSTLKIQRTQQEDSAVYLCASSLAFASGGAYNEQFFGPGTRLTVL.

The CDR3 bases are TGTGCCAGTAGACCACTAGCGGGGGCGAGCACAGATACGCAGTATTTT. Amino acids: CASRPLAGASTDTQYF. The gene calls are TRBV19 and TRBJ2-3, with 11 bases aligning to TRBD2. Trimming cost V 6 bases and J 0 bases; bases outside gene matches: 5. This CDR3 is built from 16 residues. From germline, CDR1 is LNHDA and CDR2 SQIVND (reference sequence).

V and J are TRBV4-3 and TRBJ1-1, with 10 positions matching TRBD1. CDR1 LGHNA and CDR2 YSLEER come from the germline V gene. V lost 1 base, J lost 6 bases, and 8 bases stayed unmatched. The length of the CDR3 is 16 residues. CDR3 DNA: TGCGCCAGCAGCCAAGGACAGGGGGCGGGAAGGTCTGAAGCTTTCTTT. It specifies CASSQGQGAGRSEAFF.

The V call is TRBV12-5, the J call TRBJ2-1; tentative D call: TRBD1 (6 bases). Germline V gene lookup returns CDR1 LGHNT and CDR2 FRNRAP. V dropped 3 bases and J dropped 5 bases, with 11 bases sitting between them. This CDR3 is built from 14 residues. CDR3 DNA: TGTGCTAGTGGTTTCGAAGACAGGCACAATGAGCAGTTCTTC. Translated: CASGFEDRHNEQFF.

The V call is TRBV6-5, the J call TRBJ2-3, with unresolved D. Germline V gives CDR1 MNHEY, CDR2 SVGAGI. CDR3 length equals 17 residues. Trimming removed 0 bases from V and 3 bases from J, with 16 bases in between. The CDR3 sequence is CASSYSRTRSVTDTQYF. The CDR3 DNA is TGTGCCAGCAGTTACTCGAGAACGCGTTCGGTAACAGATACGCAGTATTTT.

The chain uses TRBV24-1 and TRBJ1-2; TRBD1 matches 7 bases. This CDR3 contains 15 residues. Trimming cost V 2 bases and J 6 bases; bases outside gene matches: 8. CDR1 is KGHDR and CDR2 is SFDVKD in the germline V gene. The CDR3: CATSDSAGQRDGYTF. The CDR3 nucleotides read TGTGCCACCAGTGATTCTGCGGGACAGCGAGATGGCTACACCTTC.

This clonotype was picked up many times. The chain links TRBV7-9 to TRBJ1-1, with TRBD1 matching 8 bases. The germline V gene has CDR1 SEHNR and CDR2 FQNEAQ (reference sequence). The CDR3 sequence is 18 residues long. J was trimmed by 0 bases and V by 5 bases; bases with no gene match: 14. The CDR3 is CASSTGTGPFGMNTEAFF. CDR3 in DNA: TGTGCCAGCAGCACGGGGACAGGCCCCTTTGGGATGAACACTGAAGCTTTCTTT.

The chain uses TRBV4-3 and TRBJ2-7; 10 positions match TRBD2. Germline trimming cut 1 base from V and 6 bases from J; bases unmatched to any gene: 15. Per the germline V gene, CDR1 is LGHNA and CDR2 is YSLEER. This CDR3 has 18 amino acids. CDR3 in DNA: TGCGCCAGCAGCCAAGGAAGTAGCGGGGGGCCAGGGGGCCTCGAGCAGTACTTC. This sequence encodes CASSQGSSGGPGGLEQYF.

The genes are TRBV7-6 and TRBJ1-1; D not resolved. The length of the CDR3 is 13 residues. V shed 5 bases and J shed 4 bases, with 11 bases lying between them. Germline values: CDR1 SGHVS, CDR2 FNYEAQ. CDR3 nucleotides: TGTGCCAGCAGCACCGGTCGGGGCACTGAAGCTTTCTTT. Translating it yields CASSTGRGTEAFF.

This clonotype was counted ten times or more. V usage is TRBV7-8 and J usage is TRBJ2-7; unclear D gene. The CDR3 consists of 15 residues. The V end was cut by 6 bases, the J end by 0 bases, with 15 bases between. CDR1 is SGHVS and CDR2 is FQNEAQ in the germline V gene. The CDR3 nucleotides are TGTGCCAGCAGGGACCTTGGGTCGAGCTCCTACGAGCAGTACTTC. Its translation is CASRDLGSSSYEQYF.

This clonotype was counted many times. V and J are TRBV7-6 and TRBJ2-6; no clear D. This CDR3 region has 16 residues. Trimming stripped 4 bases from V and 0 bases from J, with 10 bases between. CDR1 SGHVS and CDR2 FNYEAQ come from the germline V gene. CDR3 DNA sequence: TGTGCCAGCAGCTCAGGACGGCGCTCTGGGGCCAACGTCCTGACTTTC. This codes for CASSSGRRSGANVLTF.

This clonotype was found once. This rearrangement joins TRBV12-5 to TRBJ2-3; 7 bases are a match to TRBD2. Germline loops: CDR1 LGHNT, CDR2 FRNRAP. The CDR3 runs 15 residues. With V trimmed by 3 bases and J by 4 bases, 7 bases remained unmatched. CDR3 nucleotide sequence: TGTGCTAGTGGTTTATGGGGGGGTCAGCCAGATACGCAGTATTTT. It encodes CASGLWGGQPDTQYF.

This chain uses TRBV6-2 or TRBV6-3 with TRBJ1-1, with D unclear. CDR1 MNHEY and CDR2 SVGEGT come from the germline V gene. This CDR3 is 12 amino acids long. V lost 2 bases to trimming and J lost 4 bases, with 5 bases between them. The chain's CDR3 is CASSYEATEAFF. DNA of the CDR3: TGTGCCAGCAGTTACGAGGCCACTGAAGCTTTCTTT.

The chain uses TRBV20-1 and TRBJ2-7, with D tentatively TRBD1 (6 bases). This CDR3 has 13 amino acids. Germline V gene lookup returns CDR1 DFQATT and CDR2 SNEGSKA (reference sequence). V lost 7 bases to trimming and J lost 1 base, with 14 bases between them. The CDR3 DNA is TGCAGTGTCTTAGACAGGCTGTCCTACGAGCAGTACTTC. Translating it yields CSVLDRLSYEQYF.

The sample holds a few counts of this clonotype. The chain recombines TRBV4-1 with TRBJ1-5, with D tentatively TRBD1 (5 bases). The germline CDR1 and CDR2 sequences are MGHRA and YSYEKL. The CDR3 length is 14 residues. Trimming removed 2 bases at V and 9 bases at J, with 14 bases between. The CDR3 coding sequence is TGCGCCAGCAGCCAAAGCCCCGGGGCCTGGCCCCAGCATTTT. Protein: CASSQSPGAWPQHF.

Only a few counts were recorded for this clonotype. The rearrangement links TRBV7-2 to TRBJ2-7; TRBD2 agrees at 7 bases. The ends lost 5 bases at V and 4 bases at J; junction bases unmatched: 14. The CDR3 is 16 residues long. Per germline, CDR1 SGHTA and CDR2 FQGNSA. This CDR3 reads CASSPTTSSFAYEQYF. CDR3 nucleotide sequence: TGTGCCAGCAGCCCAACGACTAGCTCCTTCGCTTACGAGCAGTACTTC. Based on the CDR3 plus reference TRBV7-2 and TRBJ2-7, the full variable domain is GAGVSQSPSNKVTEKGKDVELRCDPISGHTALYWYRQSLGQGLEFLIYFQGNSAPDKSGLPSDRFSAERTGGSVSTLTIQRTQQEDSAVYLCASSPTTSSFAYEQYFGPGTRLTVT.

This clonotype has only a few counts. The CDR3, as DNA: TGTGCCAGCAGCTTAGGACTATCGCAGGGGGCTAATGAAAAACTGTTTTTT. Protein sequence: CASSLGLSQGANEKLFF. V gene TRBV7-2 combines with J gene TRBJ1-4, with 7 bases aligning to TRBD1. Trimming cost V 1 base and J 3 bases; bases outside gene matches: 8. This CDR3 is built from 17 residues. In germline, CDR1 is SGHTA, CDR2 FQGNSA.

V is TRBV10-3 and J is TRBJ2-2, with D perhaps TRBD1 (6 bases). The CDR3 has 16 amino acids. CDR1 is ENHRY, CDR2 SYGVKD, per germline. V shed 6 bases and J shed 0 bases, with 14 bases lying between them. For the CDR3, the DNA is TGTGCCATCAGGGTTGGGGGACAAGCGAACACCGGGGAGCTGTTTTTT. Translating gives CAIRVGGQANTGELFF.

This clonotype was counted at least ten times. The J gene is TRBJ2-1, the V gene TRBV7-6, with D unclear. Looked up from germline, CDR1 is SGHVS and CDR2 is FNYEAQ. Trimming removed 4 bases from V and 9 bases from J, with 7 bases in between. This CDR3 is built from 11 residues. The CDR3 DNA follows: TGTGCCAGCAGCTCGGGCGGTGAGCAGTTCTTC. It yields the protein CASSSGGEQFF.

The chain combines TRBV19 with TRBJ1-5; 7 positions match TRBD1. Germline V CDR1 and CDR2: LNHDA, SQIVND (reference sequence). The CDR3 sequence is 15 residues long. J lost 7 bases, V lost 3 bases, and 9 bases had no gene match. Here the CDR3 DNA reads TGTGCCAGTAGTATCTCAGGGGGTCTAGGGCAGCCCCAGCATTTT. Translated: CASSISGGLGQPQHF.